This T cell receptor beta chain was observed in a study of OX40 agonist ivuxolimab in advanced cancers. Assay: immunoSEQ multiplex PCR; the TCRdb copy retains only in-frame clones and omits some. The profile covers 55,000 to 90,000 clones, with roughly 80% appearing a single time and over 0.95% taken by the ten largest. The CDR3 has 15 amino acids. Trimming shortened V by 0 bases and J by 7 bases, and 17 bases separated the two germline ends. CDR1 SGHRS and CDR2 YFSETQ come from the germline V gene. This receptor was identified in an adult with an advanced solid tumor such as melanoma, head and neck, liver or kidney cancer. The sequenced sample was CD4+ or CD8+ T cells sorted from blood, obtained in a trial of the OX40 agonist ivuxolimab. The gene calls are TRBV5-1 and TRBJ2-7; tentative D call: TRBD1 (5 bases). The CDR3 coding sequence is TGCGCCAGCAGCTTGGCCGCGACAGCCCTTCGGGAGCAGTACTTC. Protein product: CASSLAATALREQYF.